Listed here are 27 T cell receptor beta chains from one sample, sequenced in a study of PD-1 blockade in mismatch repair-deficient tumors. Sequencing was performed with immunoSEQ multiplex PCR; in TCRdb, only in-frame clones are kept and a portion is missing. The repertoire has roughly 130,000 clones, roughly 86% of them found once; the top ten carry 10% to 15%. The sample in question was peripheral blood, obtained 72 weeks after starting pembrolizumab. The receptors were sampled from an adult with mismatch repair-deficient cancer.

The chain recombines TRBV2 with TRBJ2-7; D is unresolved. CDR3 length: 12 amino acids. Trimming removed 3 bases at V and 1 base at J, with 4 bases between. CDR1 and CDR2 (germline): SNHLY, FYNNEI. Here the CDR3 DNA reads TGTGCCAGCAGTGAGTCTTCCTACGAGCAGTACTTC. Translating it yields CASSESSYEQYF. Supplemented by reference TRBV2 and TRBJ2-7, the full variable domain reads EPEVTQTPSHQVTQMGQEVILRCVPISNHLYFYWYRQILGQKVEFLVSFYNNEISEKSEIFDDQFSVERPDGSNFTLKIRSTKLEDSAMYFCASSESSYEQYFGPGTRLTVT.

CDR3 protein: CASSHRGGDSLEQFF. The CDR3 region has the DNA TGCGCCAGCAGCCACAGAGGGGGGGATAGCCTTGAGCAGTTCTTC. The genes are TRBV4-1 and TRBJ2-1; perhaps TRBD2 as D (7 bases). Germline V CDR1 and CDR2: MGHRA, YSYEKL. The V gene lost 3 bases and the J gene lost 9 bases, with 18 bases spanning the gap. The CDR3 covers 15 residues.

The chain joins TRBV12-5 to TRBJ2-3, with TRBD2 matching 9 bases. V dropped 6 bases and J dropped 2; count of bases not matched to a gene: 12. The CDR3 is 17 residues long. CDR1 and CDR2 (germline): LGHNT, FRNRAP. For the CDR3, the DNA is TGTGCTAGTGGCCAGGGCGCGCAGCGGGAGGTCACAGATACGCAGTATTTT. It is translated as CASGQGAQREVTDTQYF. The full variable domain, its missing parts supplied by reference TRBV12-5 and TRBJ2-3, is DARVTQTPRHKVTEMGQEVTMRCQPILGHNTVFWYRQTMMQGLELLAYFRNRAPLDDSGMPKDRFSAEMPDATLATLKIQPSEPRDSAVYFCASGQGAQREVTDTQYFGPGTRLTVL.

The gene calls are TRBV4-3 and TRBJ2-1; D possibly corresponds to TRBD2 (6 bases). The length of the CDR3 is 13 residues. The V end was cut by 4 bases, the J end by 9 bases, with 13 bases between. Germline assignment: CDR1 LGHNA and CDR2 YSLEER. In nucleotides, the CDR3 is TGCGCCAGCAGCCTTAAGTGGAGGGCTGAGCAGTTCTTC. As protein: CASSLKWRAEQFF.

The CDR3 DNA follows: TGCGCCAGCAGCTTGGTCAGTGACAGGACCAAAGAGACCCAGTACTTC. This gives the protein CASSLVSDRTKETQYF. V usage is TRBV5-1 and J usage is TRBJ2-5, with D maybe TRBD1 (6 bases). The CDR3 is 16 residues long. Per germline, CDR1 SGHRS and CDR2 YFSETQ. V was cut by 0 bases and J by 3 bases, with 15 bases left in between.

The gene calls are TRBV4-2 and TRBJ2-2, with D possibly TRBD2 on 6 matching bases. This CDR3 region has 16 residues. Between the trimmed V and J ends, which lost 4 bases and 0 bases, there was a span of 12 bases. Germline CDR1 is LGHNA and CDR2 is YNFKEQ. In nucleotides, the CDR3 is TGTGCCAGCAGCCCCTACGGGAGAGCGAACACCGGGGAGCTGTTTTTT. Its protein is CASSPYGRANTGELFF.

The chain carries TRBV19 and TRBJ2-1; 12 nucleotides align to TRBD2. The CDR3 is made up of 14 amino acids. Germline CDR1 LNHDA, CDR2 SQIVND (reference sequence). J lost 6 bases, V lost 6 bases, and 3 bases had no gene match. The CDR3 bases are TGTGCCAGTAGGACTAGCGGGGGACCCAATGAGCAGTTCTTC. This codes for CASRTSGGPNEQFF.

The CDR3 loop reads CAWSLSSGANVLTF. In DNA form, the CDR3 reads TGTGCCTGGAGTTTAAGCTCTGGGGCCAACGTCCTGACTTTC. This chain links TRBV30 with TRBJ2-6, with no clear D. Germline V gene sequence: CDR1 GTSNPN, CDR2 SVGIG (reference sequence). The CDR3 has 14 residues. V lost 2 bases to trimming and J lost 0 bases, with 5 bases between them.

V is TRBV21-1 and J is TRBJ2-7; TRBD1, the table's D call, was not compared with the DNA. TRBV21-1 is reported as a pseudogene. The CDR3 has 18 amino acids. The CDR3 DNA is TGTGCCAGCCCGGCCCCACATTTGGACAGGAAAGTTTCCTACGAGCAGTACTTC. Translation: CASPAPHLDRKVSYEQYF.

The chain is built from TRBV15 and TRBJ1-2; D uncertain. Germline-derived CDR1 and CDR2 are LNHNV and YYDKDF (reference sequence). Trimming stripped 1 base from V and 0 bases from J, with 12 bases between. The CDR3 extends over 16 amino acids. The DNA of the CDR3 is TGTGCCACCAGCAGAGTGGACGGAAGAACTAACTATGGCTACACCTTC. It specifies CATSRVDGRTNYGYTF.

The chain couples TRBV10-1 to TRBJ1-1, with 8 nucleotides matching TRBD1. The CDR3 totals 14 residues. Germline loops: CDR1 WNHNN, CDR2 SYGVQD (reference sequence). V lost 6 bases and J lost 7; bases outside the gene matches: 10. The CDR3 DNA reads TGCGCCAGCAGGAAAACAGGGGGGCTGCTTGAAGCTTTCTTT. Its translation is CASRKTGGLLEAFF.

The gene calls are TRBV19 and TRBJ2-1; TRBD2 aligns across 9 bases. The CDR3 sequence is 14 residues long. Germline assignment: CDR1 LNHDA and CDR2 SQIVND (reference sequence). Unmatched junction bases numbered 7, after V lost 7 bases and J lost 6 bases. CDR3 sequence (DNA): TGTGCCAGTACTCTCGTAGCGGGAGTCAATGAGCAGTTCTTC. It is translated as CASTLVAGVNEQFF.

The chain is built from TRBV4-1 and TRBJ2-7; 10 positions agree with TRBD1. From germline, CDR1 is MGHRA and CDR2 YSYEKL. The CDR3 contains 14 residues. The J segment lost 7 bases and the V segment lost 3 bases, leaving 6 bases of the junction unmatched. CDR3 in amino acids: CASSHRQGAGEQYF. The CDR3 bases are TGCGCCAGCAGCCACAGACAGGGGGCTGGGGAGCAGTACTTC.

The chain links TRBV10-3 to TRBJ2-7; TRBD2 matches at 9 bases. Germline V CDR1 and CDR2: ENHRY, SYGVKD. CDR3 length equals 14 residues. Trimming at V came to 4 bases and at J to 3 bases, leaving 4 bases not matched to a gene. CDR3 residues: CAISGISGSYEQYF. The DNA for the CDR3 is TGTGCCATCAGTGGAATTAGCGGGAGCTACGAGCAGTACTTC.

The chain recombines TRBV21-1 with TRBJ2-1; the table's D call, TRBD2, has no DNA check behind it. TRBV21-1 is a documented pseudogene. The CDR3 is 15 amino acids. This chain's CDR3 is CASTETVSSGRVEFF. Written as DNA, the CDR3 is TGTGCCAGCACCGAAACGGTGTCTAGCGGGAGGGTCGAGTTCTTC.

The rearrangement uses TRBV7-9 and TRBJ1-1, with unresolved D. The CDR3 extends over 13 amino acids. Germline V gene sequence: CDR1 SEHNR, CDR2 FQNEAQ (reference sequence). V was clipped by 5 bases and J by 1 base, with 8 bases between them. The CDR3, as DNA: TGTGCCAGCAGCCTCCAAACGAACACTGAAGCTTTCTTT. Amino acid sequence: CASSLQTNTEAFF.

CDR3 sequence: CASSLRGFGSYEQYF. The CDR3 coding sequence is TGTGCCAGCAGCTTGCGCGGTTTCGGTTCCTACGAGCAGTACTTC. The chain has TRBV11-3 and TRBJ2-7; unclear D gene. V lost 3 bases and J lost 1, with 13 bases in between. CDR1 is SGHNT and CDR2 is YENEEA in the germline V gene. The CDR3 covers 15 residues. Complete variable domain (other parts from reference TRBV11-3 and TRBJ2-7): EAGVVQSPRYKIIEKKQPVAFWCNPISGHNTLYWYLQNLGQGPELLIRYENEEAVDDSQLPKDRFSAERLKGVDSTLKIQPAELGDSAVYLCASSLRGFGSYEQYFGPGTRLTVT.

The chain uses TRBV19 and TRBJ2-7, with a possible D match to TRBD1 (7 bases). Germline lookup yields CDR1 LNHDA and CDR2 SQIVND (reference sequence). CDR3 length: 15 amino acids. Trimming removed 3 bases from V and 6 bases from J, with 18 bases in between. The CDR3 nucleotides are TGTGCCAGTAGTATTGGAGGGGGCGCAAACGGCGAGCAGTACTTC. This translates into CASSIGGGANGEQYF.

The genes are TRBV7-8 and TRBJ2-3; 10 nucleotides match TRBD2. The CDR3 runs 17 residues. The V gene end was trimmed by 5 bases and the J gene end by 2 bases; junction bases not matched to a gene: 10. Germline V gene data show CDR1 as SGHVS and CDR2 as FQNEAQ. CDR3 in amino acids: CASSPLGLAEITDTQYF. DNA of the CDR3: TGTGCCAGCAGCCCCCTCGGACTAGCGGAGATCACAGATACGCAGTATTTT.

The chain has TRBV2 and TRBJ2-1; the match to TRBD2 covers 9 bases. Per the germline V gene, CDR1 is SNHLY and CDR2 is FYNNEI. V gave up 6 bases and J gave up 8 bases; unmatched junction bases: 8. There are 14 residues in the CDR3. CDR3 DNA sequence: TGTGCCAGCAGAGTCCCGCGGGAGGGCGATGAGCAGTTCTTC. Translated, it gives CASRVPREGDEQFF.

A few counts support this clone. One end of the junction varies from germline; a read error may be responsible. The chain recombines TRBV6-1 with TRBJ2-3; D unresolved. Germline CDR1 reads MNHNS; CDR2 reads SASEGT. The CDR3 spans 12 residues. CDR3 sequence reads: CAISEKGDTQYF. The CDR3 coding sequence is TGTGCCATCAGTGAGAAAGGAGATACGCAGTATTTT.

The CDR3 protein is CASSKPSGTYNEQFF. CDR3 nucleotide sequence: TGTGCCAGCAGCAAACCTAGCGGTACCTACAATGAGCAGTTCTTC. The V and J genes are TRBV21-1 and TRBJ2-1; the D segment call TRBD2 is taken from the table without a DNA check. TRBV21-1 has pseudogene status. CDR3 size: 15 residues.

This clone came up once. V is TRBV6-5 and J is TRBJ2-1; D unresolved. The CDR3 runs to 16 residues. The germline V gene encodes CDR1 MNHEY and CDR2 SVGAGI. With 0 bases removed from V and 0 bases from J, the gap between germline ends came to 9 bases. The CDR3: CASSYSPPPSYNEQFF. CDR3 nucleotides: TGTGCCAGCAGTTACTCACCCCCGCCCTCCTACAATGAGCAGTTCTTC.

The genes are TRBV6-6 and TRBJ1-2; D perhaps matches TRBD1 (6 bases). Germline lookup yields CDR1 MNHNY and CDR2 SVGAGI (reference sequence). This CDR3 region has 14 residues. The V and J ends lost 7 bases and 4 bases respectively, with 16 bases between them. In nucleotides, the CDR3 is TGTGCCAGCACGCAGGGGCGATCTTCCTATGGCTACACCTTC. Translation: CASTQGRSSYGYTF.

The chain recombines TRBV5-1 with TRBJ2-6; 7 bases line up with TRBD1. Germline V gene sequence: CDR1 SGHRS, CDR2 YFSETQ. The CDR3 loop spans 15 amino acids. With 5 bases clipped from V and 0 bases from J, the junction kept 2 bases outside the gene matches. CDR3 sequence: CASRGTASGANVLTF. For the CDR3, the DNA is TGCGCCAGCAGAGGGACAGCCTCTGGGGCCAACGTCCTGACTTTC.

CDR3 DNA: TGTGCCAGCTCAAACGGACAGGGGGCGTCAGGAAACACCATATATTTT. Amino acid sequence: CASSNGQGASGNTIYF. The J gene is TRBJ1-3, the V gene TRBV18, with TRBD1 matching 11 bases. V dropped 5 bases and J dropped 4; count of bases not matched to a gene: 7. Germline V gives CDR1 KGHSH, CDR2 LQKENI. The CDR3 spans 16 residues.

The chain is built from TRBV27 and TRBJ1-5; TRBD1 is a possible D gene (5 bases). The V gene's germline CDR1 is MNHEY and CDR2 SMNVEV (reference sequence). The CDR3 has 13 residues. Trimming took off 1 base at V and 7 bases at J, with 8 bases between the two ends. CDR3 nucleotide sequence: TGTGCCAGCAGTTTATGGGGGGAACAGCCCCAGCATTTT. It specifies CASSLWGEQPQHF.